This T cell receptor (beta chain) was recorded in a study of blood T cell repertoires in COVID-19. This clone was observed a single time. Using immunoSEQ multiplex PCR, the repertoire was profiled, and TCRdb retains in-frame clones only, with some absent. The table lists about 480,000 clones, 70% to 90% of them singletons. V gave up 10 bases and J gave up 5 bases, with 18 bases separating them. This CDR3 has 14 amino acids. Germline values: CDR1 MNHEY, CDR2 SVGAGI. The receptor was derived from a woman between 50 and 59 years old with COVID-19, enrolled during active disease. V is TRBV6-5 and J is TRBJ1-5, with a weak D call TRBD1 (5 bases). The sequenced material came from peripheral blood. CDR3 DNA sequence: TGTGCCACCGAGGGGACGGGAGGATATCAGCCCCAGCATTTT. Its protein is CATEGTGGYQPQHF.